This T cell receptor (beta chain) was obtained from a study of blood T cell repertoires in COVID-19 (dated by TCRdb to 2020 to 2022). Regarding the research as a whole: Collaborator samples came from the United States, Italy and Spain and covered acute and convalescent phases of COVID-19. The material from the prospective study consisted of cDNA or gDNA derived from T cells, B-cell-depleted T cells, or PBMCs. The dataset comprised deeply sampled blood TCRbeta repertoires from subjects exposed to, actively infected with, or recovered from COVID-19. A freely available public database, intended as a resource for researchers studying the immune response to SARS-CoV-2, is where the repertoires were released. Samples came from the ongoing ImmuneRACE study (first 160 participants) plus 1,254 subjects from 6 global collaborators. A de-identified subject ID, COVID-19 status, age in years and sex were almost always included in the sample metadata. Where available, HLA class I and class II types were obtained from metadata supplied by the sample provider rather than from assay-based typing.

Concerning this clone itself: This clone's antigen is unknown. Base qualities are not provided; no much larger clone lies one nucleotide away.

As encoded in the germline V gene, CDR1 is SGHDN while CDR2 is FVKESK. The germline V and J ends show losses of 6 bases and 3 bases respectively, and no gene match explains 4 bases of the junction. Counted from cysteine to phenylalanine, this CDR3 has 14 amino acids. The entry retains the CDR3 DNA only, 42 bases that are in frame from base 1. TCRbeta CDR3 regions were amplified from genomic DNA using the immunoSEQ Assay, a bias-controlled multiplex PCR. The paper's processing steps were these. Nucleated cell counts per sample were estimated from amplification of reference gene primers within the assay. To quantify the absolute abundance of each unique TCRbeta CDR3 rearrangement, sequence reads were collapsed and filtered. For each sample, productive Simpson clonality was calculated by taking the square root of Simpson's diversity index across productive rearrangements. Drawn from immuneACCESS, this table holds only the in-frame rearrangements with V and J called that TCRdb kept. Clones are partly lost; checked studies trace under half to an unresolved V gene and leave the rest unexplained. The DNA was the basis for D and trimming; V, J and clone size are from that table. Recorded for this sample are some 350,000 clones; roughly 89% of them occurred a single time. Of the sample, 3% to 4% is held by the ten largest clones.

A second Seattle source provided samples from volunteer blood donors who had recovered from COVID-19. The collaborating institutions used their own protocols to collect whole blood in K2EDTA tubes. Collaborator samples were shipped for TCRbeta analysis as frozen whole blood, isolated PBMCs, or DNA extracted from either sample type. The paper's findings and limits, for the study overall: Clinical and demographic metadata were provided uncurated, with the amount varying by source and participant.

The sample comprised peripheral blood. The TCR sequence derives from a woman younger than 35 who had recovered from COVID-19. In this chain, TRBV14 is recombined with TRBJ2-3; a stretch of 9 junction bases matches TRBD1. The DNA reads as follows: TGTGCCAGCAGAAGGACAGGGGAAACAGATACGCAGTATTTT. This codes for CASRRTGETDTQYF.